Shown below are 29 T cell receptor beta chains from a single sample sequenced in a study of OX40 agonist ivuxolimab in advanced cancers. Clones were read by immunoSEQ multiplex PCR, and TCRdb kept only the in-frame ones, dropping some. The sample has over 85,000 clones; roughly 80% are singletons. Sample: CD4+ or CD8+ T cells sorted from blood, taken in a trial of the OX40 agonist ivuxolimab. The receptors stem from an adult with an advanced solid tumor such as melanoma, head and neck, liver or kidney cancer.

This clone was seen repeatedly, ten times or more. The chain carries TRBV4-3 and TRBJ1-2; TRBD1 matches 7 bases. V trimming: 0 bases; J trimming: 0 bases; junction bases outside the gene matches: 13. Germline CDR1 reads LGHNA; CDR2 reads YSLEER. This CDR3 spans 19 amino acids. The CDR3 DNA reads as TGCGCCAGCAGCCAAGATGCCGCAGGGGGGGCGCGAGCTAACTATGGCTACACCTTC. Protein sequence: CASSQDAAGGARANYGYTF.

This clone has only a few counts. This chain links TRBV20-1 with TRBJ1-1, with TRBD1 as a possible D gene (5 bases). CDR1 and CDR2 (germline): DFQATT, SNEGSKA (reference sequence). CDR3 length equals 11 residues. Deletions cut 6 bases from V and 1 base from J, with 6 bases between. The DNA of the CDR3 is TGCAGTGCAGGGACGAACACTGAAGCTTTCTTT. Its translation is CSAGTNTEAFF.

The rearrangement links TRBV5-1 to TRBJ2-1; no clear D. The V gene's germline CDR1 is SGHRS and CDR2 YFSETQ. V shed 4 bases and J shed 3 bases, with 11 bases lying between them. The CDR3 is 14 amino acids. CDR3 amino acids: CASSLLSGYNEQFF. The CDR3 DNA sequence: TGCGCCAGCAGCCTACTATCAGGCTACAATGAGCAGTTCTTC. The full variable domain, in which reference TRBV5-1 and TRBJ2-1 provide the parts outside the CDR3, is KAGVTQTPRYLIKTRGQQVTLSCSPISGHRSVSWYQQTPGQGLQFLFEYFSETQRNKGNFPGRFSGRQFSNSRSEMNVSTLELGDSALYLCASSLLSGYNEQFFGPGTRLTVL.

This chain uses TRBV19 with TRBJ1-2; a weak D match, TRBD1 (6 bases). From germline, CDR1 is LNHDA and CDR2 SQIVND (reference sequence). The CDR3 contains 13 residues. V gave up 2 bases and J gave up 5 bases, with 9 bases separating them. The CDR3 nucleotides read TGTGCCAGTAGTATACAGGGGAGTTATGGCTACACCTTC. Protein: CASSIQGSYGYTF.

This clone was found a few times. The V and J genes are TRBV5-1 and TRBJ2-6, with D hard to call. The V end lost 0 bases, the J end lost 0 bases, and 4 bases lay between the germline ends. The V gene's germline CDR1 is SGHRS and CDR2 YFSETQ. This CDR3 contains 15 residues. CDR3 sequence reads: CASSLDSSGANVLTF. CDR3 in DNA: TGCGCCAGCAGCTTGGACAGCTCTGGGGCCAACGTCCTGACTTTC.

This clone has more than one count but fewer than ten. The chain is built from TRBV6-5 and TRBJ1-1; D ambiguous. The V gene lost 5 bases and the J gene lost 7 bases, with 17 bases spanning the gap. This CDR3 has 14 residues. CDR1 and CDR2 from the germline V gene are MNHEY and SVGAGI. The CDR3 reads CASSTPGAYGEAFF. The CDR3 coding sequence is TGTGCCAGCAGTACGCCAGGAGCTTATGGTGAAGCTTTCTTT.

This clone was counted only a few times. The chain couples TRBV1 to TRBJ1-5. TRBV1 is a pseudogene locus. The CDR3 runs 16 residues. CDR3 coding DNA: TGCACCAGCAGCAAAGGGGCGTTTGAGGGCAATCAGCCCCAGCATTTT. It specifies CTSSKGAFEGNQPQHF.

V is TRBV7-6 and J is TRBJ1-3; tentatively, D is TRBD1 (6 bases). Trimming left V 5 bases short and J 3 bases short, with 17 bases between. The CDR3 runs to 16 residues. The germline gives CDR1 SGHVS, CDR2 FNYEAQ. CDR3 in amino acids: CASSPTGGGGGNTIYF. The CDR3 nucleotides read TGTGCCAGCAGCCCCACCGGGGGCGGAGGTGGAAACACCATATATTTT.

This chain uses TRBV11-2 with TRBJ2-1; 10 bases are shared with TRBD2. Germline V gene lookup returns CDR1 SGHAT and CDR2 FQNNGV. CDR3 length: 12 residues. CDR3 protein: CASGRAYNEQFF. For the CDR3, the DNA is TGTGCGAGCGGGAGGGCCTACAATGAGCAGTTCTTC.

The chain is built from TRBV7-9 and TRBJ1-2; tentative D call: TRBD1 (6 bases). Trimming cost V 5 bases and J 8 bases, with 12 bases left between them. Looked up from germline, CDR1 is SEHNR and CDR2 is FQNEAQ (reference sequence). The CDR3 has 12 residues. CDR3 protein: CASSRGGSGYTF. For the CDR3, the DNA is TGTGCCAGCAGCAGAGGGGGAAGCGGCTACACCTTC.

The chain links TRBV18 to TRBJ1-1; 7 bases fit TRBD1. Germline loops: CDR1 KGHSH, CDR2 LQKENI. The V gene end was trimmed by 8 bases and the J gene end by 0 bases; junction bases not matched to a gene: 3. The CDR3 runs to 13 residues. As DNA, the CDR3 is TGTGCCAGCCTCGGGACAGTGAACACTGAAGCTTTCTTT. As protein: CASLGTVNTEAFF.

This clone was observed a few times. In DNA form, the CDR3 reads TGTGCCAGCAGCGTCCAGGGAAGGGAGCAGTTCTTC. Translation gives CASSVQGREQFF. The chain couples TRBV9 to TRBJ2-1, with D maybe TRBD1 (5 bases). The CDR3 totals 12 residues. V lost 2 bases and J 10 bases, leaving 10 bases between the germline ends. The germline V gene encodes CDR1 SGDLS and CDR2 YYNGEE.

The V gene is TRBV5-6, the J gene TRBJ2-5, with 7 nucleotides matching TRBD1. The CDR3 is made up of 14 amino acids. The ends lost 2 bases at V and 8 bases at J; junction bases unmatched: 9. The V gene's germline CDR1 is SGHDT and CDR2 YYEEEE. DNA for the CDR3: TGTGCCAGCAGCTTAGTACAGGGGACGGGTACCCAGTACTTC. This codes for CASSLVQGTGTQYF.

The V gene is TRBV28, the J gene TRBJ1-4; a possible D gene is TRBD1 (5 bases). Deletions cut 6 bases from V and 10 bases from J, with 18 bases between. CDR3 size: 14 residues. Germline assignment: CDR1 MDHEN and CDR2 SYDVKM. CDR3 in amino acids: CASRYQVTGGKLFF. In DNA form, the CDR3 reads TGTGCCAGCAGGTATCAGGTTACTGGGGGAAAACTGTTTTTT.

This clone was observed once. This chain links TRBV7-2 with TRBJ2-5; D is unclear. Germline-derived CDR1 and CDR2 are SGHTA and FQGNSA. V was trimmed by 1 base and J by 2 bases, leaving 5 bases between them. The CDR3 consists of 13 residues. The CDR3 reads CASSLVPQETQYF. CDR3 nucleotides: TGTGCCAGCAGCTTAGTCCCGCAAGAGACCCAGTACTTC.

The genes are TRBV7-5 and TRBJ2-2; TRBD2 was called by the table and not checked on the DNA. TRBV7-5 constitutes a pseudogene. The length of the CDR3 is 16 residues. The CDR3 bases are TGTGCCAGAAGCTTAGGCCCGGAGAATAGTCCCGGGGAGCTGTTTTTT. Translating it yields CARSLGPENSPGELFF.

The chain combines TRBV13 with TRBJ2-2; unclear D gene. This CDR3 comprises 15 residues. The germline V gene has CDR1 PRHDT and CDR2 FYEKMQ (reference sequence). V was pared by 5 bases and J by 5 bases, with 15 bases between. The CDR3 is CASSLMGSRTGELFF. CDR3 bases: TGTGCCAGCAGCCTGATGGGGTCACGGACCGGGGAGCTGTTTTTT.

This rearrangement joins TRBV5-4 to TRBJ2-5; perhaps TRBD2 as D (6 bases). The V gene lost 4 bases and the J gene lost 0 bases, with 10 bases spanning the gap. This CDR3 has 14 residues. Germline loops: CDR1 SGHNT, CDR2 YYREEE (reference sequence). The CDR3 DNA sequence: TGTGCCAGCAGCGTGCGGGACTACCAAGAGACCCAGTACTTC. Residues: CASSVRDYQETQYF.

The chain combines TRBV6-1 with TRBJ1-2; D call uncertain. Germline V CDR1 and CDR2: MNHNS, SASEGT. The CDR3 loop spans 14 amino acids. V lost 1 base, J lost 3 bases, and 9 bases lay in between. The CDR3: CASSEDSRYYGYTF. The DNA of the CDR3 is TGTGCCAGCAGTGAAGATAGCAGATACTATGGCTACACCTTC.

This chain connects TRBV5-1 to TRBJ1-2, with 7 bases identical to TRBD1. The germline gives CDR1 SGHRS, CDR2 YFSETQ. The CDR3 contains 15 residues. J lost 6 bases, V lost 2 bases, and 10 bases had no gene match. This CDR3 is CASSFDTGVAHGYTF. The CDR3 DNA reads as TGCGCCAGCAGCTTTGATACAGGGGTTGCCCATGGCTACACCTTC.

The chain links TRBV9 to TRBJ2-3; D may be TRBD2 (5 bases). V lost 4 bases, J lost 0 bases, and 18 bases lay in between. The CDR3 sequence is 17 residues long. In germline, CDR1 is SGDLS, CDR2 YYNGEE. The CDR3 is CASSSSIVADSTDTQYF. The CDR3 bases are TGTGCCAGCAGCTCTAGCATAGTGGCGGATAGCACAGATACGCAGTATTTT.

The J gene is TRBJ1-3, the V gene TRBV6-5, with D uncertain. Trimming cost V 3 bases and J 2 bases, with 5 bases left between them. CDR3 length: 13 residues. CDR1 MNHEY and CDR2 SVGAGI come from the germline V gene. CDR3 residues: CASSYTTGNTIYF. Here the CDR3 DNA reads TGTGCCAGCAGTTATACCACTGGAAACACCATATATTTT.

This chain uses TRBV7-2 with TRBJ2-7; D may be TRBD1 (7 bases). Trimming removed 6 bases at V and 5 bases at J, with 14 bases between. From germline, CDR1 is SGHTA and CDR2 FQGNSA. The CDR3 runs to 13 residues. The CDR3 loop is CASRSGGLNEQYF. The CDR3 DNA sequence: TGTGCCAGCAGGTCAGGGGGGCTCAACGAGCAGTACTTC.

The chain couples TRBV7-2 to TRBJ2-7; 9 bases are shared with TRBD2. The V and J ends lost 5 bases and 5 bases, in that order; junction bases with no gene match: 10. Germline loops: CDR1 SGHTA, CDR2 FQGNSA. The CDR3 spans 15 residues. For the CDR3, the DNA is TGTGCCAGCAGCGGGCGGGGCGGGGGGGCCGACGAGCAGTACTTC. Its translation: CASSGRGGGADEQYF.

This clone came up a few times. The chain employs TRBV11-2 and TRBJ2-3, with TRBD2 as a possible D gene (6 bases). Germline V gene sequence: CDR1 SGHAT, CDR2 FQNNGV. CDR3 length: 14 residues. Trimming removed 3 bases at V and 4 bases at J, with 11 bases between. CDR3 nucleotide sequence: TGTGCCAGCAGCTTGTCGACGGGAGCAGATACGCAGTATTTT. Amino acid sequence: CASSLSTGADTQYF.

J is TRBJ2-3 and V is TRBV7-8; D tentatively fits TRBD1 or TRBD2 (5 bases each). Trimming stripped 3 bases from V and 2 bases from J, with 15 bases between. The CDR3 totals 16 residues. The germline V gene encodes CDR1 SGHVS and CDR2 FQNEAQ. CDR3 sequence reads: CASSFSGAAVTDTQYF. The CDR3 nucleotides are TGTGCCAGCAGCTTTTCCGGGGCAGCTGTCACAGATACGCAGTATTTT. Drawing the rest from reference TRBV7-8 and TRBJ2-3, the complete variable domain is GAGVSQSPRYKVAKRGQDVALRCDPISGHVSLFWYQQALGQGPEFLTYFQNEAQLDKSGLPSDRFFAERPEGSVSTLKIQRTQQEDSAVYLCASSFSGAAVTDTQYFGPGTRLTVL.

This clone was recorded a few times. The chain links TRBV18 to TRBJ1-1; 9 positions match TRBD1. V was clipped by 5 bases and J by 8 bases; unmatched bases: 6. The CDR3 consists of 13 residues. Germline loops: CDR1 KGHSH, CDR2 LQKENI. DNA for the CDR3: TGTGCCAGCTCAAGGGACAGGGAGAGCGAAGCTTTCTTT. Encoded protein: CASSRDRESEAFF.

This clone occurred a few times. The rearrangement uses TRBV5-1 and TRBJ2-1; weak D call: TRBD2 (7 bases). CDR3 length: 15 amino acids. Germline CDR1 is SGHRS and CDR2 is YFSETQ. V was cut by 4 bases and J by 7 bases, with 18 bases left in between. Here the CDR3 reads CASSPGAGARNEQFF. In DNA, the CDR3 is TGCGCCAGCAGCCCGGGTGCGGGGGCGAGGAATGAGCAGTTCTTC.

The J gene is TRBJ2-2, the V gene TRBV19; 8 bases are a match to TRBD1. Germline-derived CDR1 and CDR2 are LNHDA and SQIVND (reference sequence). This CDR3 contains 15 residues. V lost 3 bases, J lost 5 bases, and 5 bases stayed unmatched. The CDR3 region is CASSIGTGGTGELFF. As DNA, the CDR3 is TGTGCCAGTAGTATCGGTACAGGGGGGACCGGGGAGCTGTTTTTT.